This TCR beta chain was sequenced for a study of blood T cell repertoires in COVID-19. Turning to the study itself: Samples of COVID-19 (acute and convalescent) were obtained from the United States, Italy and Spain. In each case, the material was cDNA or gDNA derived from T cells, B-cell-depleted T cells, or PBMCs.

Seattle-derived patients entered the study during active infection and were followed longitudinally. Per the original methods: Counts of nucleated cells, estimated from reference gene primer amplification, were obtained. The assay was immunoSEQ multiplex PCR, and TCRdb's table has in-frame clones only and misses some. That table furnishes V, J and clone size, whereas the DNA furnished D and trimming. The sample lists about 210,000 clones; 82% were seen once. The sequence was collected from a woman between 55 and 75 years old with COVID-19, enrolled during active disease. The sample consisted of peripheral blood.

Here the CDR3 DNA reads TGTGCCACCAGCTCGAGCGCAGTTTCCTACAATGAGCAGTTCTTC. The encoded protein is CATSSSAVSYNEQFF. J is TRBJ2-1 and V is TRBV15, with no clear D. Germline V gene data show CDR1 as LNHNV and CDR2 as YYDKDF (reference sequence). Trimming removed 5 bases at V and 1 base at J, with 12 bases between. This CDR3 has 15 residues.